These 2 T cell receptor beta chains were sequenced from one sample in a study of radiotherapy plus CTLA-4 blockade in lung cancer. Generated by immunoSEQ multiplex PCR, the TCRdb table keeps only in-frame clones and is missing some. In the table there are roughly 100,000 clones, roughly 80% of which are singletons. Sequencing was performed on peripheral blood, taken from a patient treated with radiotherapy plus ipilimumab. These receptors were collected from a human donor with non-small cell lung cancer that progressed on radiotherapy plus ipilimumab.

This sequence joins TRBV15 and TRBJ1-3, with D uncertain. The V and J ends lost 0 bases and 2 bases respectively, with 5 bases between them. CDR3 size: 14 residues. CDR1 is LNHNV, CDR2 YYDKDF, per germline (reference sequence). CDR3 region: CATSRDGAGNTIYF. The CDR3 DNA reads as TGTGCCACCAGCAGAGATGGGGCTGGAAACACCATATATTTT.

The gene calls are TRBV7-2 and TRBJ1-5; possible D gene TRBD1, 6 bases. CDR3 length: 13 residues. V gave up 8 bases and J gave up 0 bases, with 8 bases separating them. Germline-derived CDR1 and CDR2 are SGHTA and FQGNSA. In DNA, the CDR3 is TGTGCCAGCGGAGGGGGTAGCAATCAGCCCCAGCATTTT. Its protein is CASGGGSNQPQHF.